The 31 T cell receptor beta chains given below trace back to one sample, sequenced in a study of blood T cell repertoires in COVID-19. The assay was immunoSEQ multiplex PCR, and TCRdb's table has in-frame clones only and misses some. Seen here are about 120,000 clones, 60% to 85% observed once, and the top ten hold roughly 2%. The sequencing input was peripheral blood. The receptors come from a man between 65 and 85 years old with acute or convalescent COVID-19.

This chain joins TRBV5-6 and TRBJ1-2, with D perhaps TRBD1 (5 bases). V was trimmed by 1 base and J by 2 bases, leaving 12 bases between them. From germline, CDR1 is SGHDT and CDR2 YYEEEE. The CDR3 sequence is 15 residues long. CDR3 loop: CASSLLGGQNYGYTF. The CDR3 DNA is TGTGCCAGCAGCTTGTTGGGGGGTCAAAACTATGGCTACACCTTC. Combining the CDR3 with reference TRBV5-6 and TRBJ1-2 gives the whole variable domain DAGVTQSPTHLIKTRGQQVTLRCSPKSGHDTVSWYQQALGQGPQFIFQYYEEEERQRGNFPDRFSGHQFPNYSSELNVNALLLGDSALYLCASSLLGGQNYGYTFGSGTRLTVV.

This sequence joins TRBV6-6 and TRBJ2-1; 10 bases fit TRBD2. From germline, CDR1 is MNHNY and CDR2 SVGAGI (reference sequence). This CDR3 contains 17 residues. The V and J ends lost 5 bases and 3 bases, in that order; junction bases with no gene match: 10. As DNA, the CDR3 is TGTGCCAGCAGTCATACCGGGACTAGCGAGCTCTACAATGAGCAGTTCTTC. Its translation is CASSHTGTSELYNEQFF.

The V and J genes are TRBV5-6 and TRBJ2-2; a weak D match, TRBD2 (6 bases). Per germline, CDR1 SGHDT and CDR2 YYEEEE. CDR3 length: 17 amino acids. V dropped 3 bases and J dropped 2 bases, with 17 bases sitting between them. The chain's CDR3 is CASSSPAGTDNTGELFF. The CDR3, as DNA: TGTGCCAGCAGCTCCCCCGCCGGGACTGATAACACCGGGGAGCTGTTTTTT.

This clone came up a few times. The chain recombines TRBV7-2 with TRBJ2-1; 11 bases line up with TRBD2. This CDR3 is built from 15 residues. The ends lost 1 base at V and 5 bases at J; junction bases unmatched: 1. The germline V gene encodes CDR1 SGHTA and CDR2 FQGNSA. The CDR3 spells CASSLGLAGNNEQFF. The CDR3 DNA follows: TGTGCCAGCAGCTTAGGACTAGCGGGGAACAATGAGCAGTTCTTC.

The chain uses TRBV7-2 and TRBJ2-2; tentatively, D is TRBD1 (5 bases). V was pared by 6 bases and J by 3 bases, with 8 bases between. This CDR3 is built from 13 residues. The germline V gene encodes CDR1 SGHTA and CDR2 FQGNSA. CDR3 DNA sequence: TGTGCCAGCAGTCCAGGGTACACCGGGGAGCTGTTTTTT. Encoded protein: CASSPGYTGELFF.

This clone occurred a few times. This chain uses TRBV4-3 with TRBJ1-2, with no clear D. V was pared by 0 bases and J by 4 bases, with 15 bases between. The CDR3 is 16 residues long. The germline CDR1 and CDR2 sequences are LGHNA and YSLEER. In nucleotides, the CDR3 is TGCGCCAGCAGCCAAGATATGCCAAATCAAGCCTATGGCTACACCTTC. As protein: CASSQDMPNQAYGYTF.

The rearrangement uses TRBV19 and TRBJ1-4; D is possibly TRBD1 (5 bases). The V and J ends lost 3 bases and 0 bases respectively, with 8 bases between them. CDR3 length: 15 residues. Germline V gives CDR1 LNHDA, CDR2 SQIVND (reference sequence). CDR3 in amino acids: CASSIGGATNEKLFF. The DNA for the CDR3 is TGTGCCAGTAGTATTGGGGGGGCAACTAATGAAAAACTGTTTTTT.

The CDR3 loop reads CASSLTGSYGYTF. In DNA form, the CDR3 reads TGCGCCAGCAGCTTGACAGGGAGCTATGGCTACACCTTC. The chain employs TRBV5-1 and TRBJ1-2; TRBD1 might be the D (6 bases). The CDR3 length is 13 residues. The germline V gene encodes CDR1 SGHRS and CDR2 YFSETQ. Trimming removed 1 base at V and 4 bases at J, with 8 bases between.

The chain recombines TRBV12-3 or TRBV12-4 with TRBJ1-2, with 9 bases aligning to TRBD1. CDR3 length: 13 amino acids. The V gene end was trimmed by 5 bases and the J gene end by 5 bases; junction bases not matched to a gene: 3. This CDR3 reads CASSLDRGYGYTF. In DNA, the CDR3 is TGTGCCAGCAGTCTGGACAGGGGATATGGCTACACCTTC.

This sequence joins TRBV9 and TRBJ2-3; the D is unclear. The germline V and J ends were trimmed by 1 base and 2 bases, with 8 bases remaining between them. CDR3 length: 14 residues. Germline V lookup: CDR1 SGDLS, CDR2 YYNGEE. The CDR3 nucleotides read TGTGCCAGCAGCGTAACTGATTACACAGATACGCAGTATTTT. Its protein product is CASSVTDYTDTQYF. The full variable domain, completed using reference TRBV9 and TRBJ2-3, is DSGVTQTPKHLITATGQRVTLRCSPRSGDLSVYWYQQSLDQGLQFLIQYYNGEERAKGNILERFSAQQFPDLHSELNLSSLELGDSALYFCASSVTDYTDTQYFGPGTRLTVL.

The chain employs TRBV6-2 or TRBV6-3 and TRBJ1-6, with 8 nucleotides matching TRBD1. The J segment lost 0 bases and the V segment lost 5 bases, leaving 9 bases of the junction unmatched. The CDR3 is 18 amino acids. Germline CDR1 reads MNHEY; CDR2 reads SVGEGT. The CDR3 region is CASSARTGTSSYNSPLHF. CDR3 coding DNA: TGTGCCAGCAGTGCCCGGACAGGGACGAGCTCCTATAATTCACCCCTCCACTTT.

Here the CDR3 reads CASSQRGAYSGANVLTF. Written as DNA, the CDR3 is TGCGCCAGCAGCCAACGGGGGGCCTACTCTGGGGCCAACGTCCTGACTTTC. The chain couples TRBV4-3 to TRBJ2-6; perhaps TRBD2 as D (7 bases). CDR3 length: 17 amino acids. Germline V gene sequence: CDR1 LGHNA, CDR2 YSLEER. Trimming removed 2 bases at V and 0 bases at J, with 11 bases between.

This clone was seen a few times. The J gene is TRBJ2-3, the V gene TRBV4-1; TRBD1 is a possible D gene (6 bases). Trimming took 4 bases from V and 7 from J, leaving 9 bases between them. The CDR3 is 12 residues long. CDR1 and CDR2 from the germline V gene are MGHRA and YSYEKL. CDR3 sequence reads: CASSRDTYTQYF. The CDR3, as DNA: TGCGCCAGCAGCCGGGACACTTATACGCAGTATTTT.

The chain employs TRBV5-6 and TRBJ1-4; D is uncertain. The CDR3 contains 14 residues. V dropped 0 bases and J dropped 4 bases, with 7 bases sitting between them. CDR1 is SGHDT, CDR2 YYEEEE, per germline. The CDR3 spells CASSLGHFNEKLFF. CDR3 sequence (DNA): TGTGCCAGCAGCTTGGGACACTTTAATGAAAAACTGTTTTTT.

V gene TRBV9 combines with J gene TRBJ2-2, with 8 positions matching TRBD1. This CDR3 is 16 amino acids long. V shed 1 base, J shed 4 bases, and the junction held 6 bases outside the gene matches. Germline V gene lookup returns CDR1 SGDLS and CDR2 YYNGEE. The CDR3 sequence is CASSVRSTGGTGELFF. CDR3 bases: TGTGCCAGCAGCGTAAGATCCACAGGGGGCACCGGGGAGCTGTTTTTT.

This clone was detected only once. CDR3 nucleotides: TGTGCCAGTAGTACCGGTTCACAGGGGTGGTCCTACGAGCAGTACTTC. Protein product: CASSTGSQGWSYEQYF. The chain employs TRBV19 and TRBJ2-7; 7 positions match TRBD1. The V gene's germline CDR1 is LNHDA and CDR2 SQIVND (reference sequence). The V segment lost 4 bases and the J segment 1 base; nucleotides outside the gene matches: 10. CDR3 length: 16 amino acids.

This rearrangement joins TRBV7-9 to TRBJ1-2; no clear D gene. The CDR3 contains 14 residues. V lost 5 bases and J 6 bases, leaving 16 bases between the germline ends. The germline V gene has CDR1 SEHNR and CDR2 FQNEAQ (reference sequence). The CDR3 loop is CASSQPDFEDGYTF. Written as DNA, the CDR3 is TGTGCCAGCAGCCAACCGGACTTCGAGGATGGCTACACCTTC.

The chain carries TRBV6-5 and TRBJ2-3; 14 bases fit TRBD2. After removal of 6 bases from V and 5 bases from J, the junction contained 4 bases not matched to a gene. The CDR3 is 15 amino acids. Germline V gene sequence: CDR1 MNHEY, CDR2 SVGAGI. DNA for the CDR3: TGTGCCAGCAGGGTGACTAGCGGGGGGGTAGATACGCAGTATTTT. This codes for CASRVTSGGVDTQYF.

This chain links TRBV19 with TRBJ2-3; 8 positions agree with TRBD1. V lost 6 bases and J lost 3; bases outside the gene matches: 8. The CDR3 totals 15 residues. CDR1 is LNHDA, CDR2 SQIVND, per germline (reference sequence). The CDR3 DNA reads TGTGCCAGTAGCCTAAGACAGGGGTGGACAGATACGCAGTATTTT. Protein: CASSLRQGWTDTQYF. The variable domain in full, with the rest retrieved from reference TRBV19 and TRBJ2-3, is DGGITQSPKYLFRKEGQNVTLSCEQNLNHDAMYWYRQDPGQGLRLIYYSQIVNDFQKGDIAEGYSVSREKKESFPLTVTSAQKNPTAFYLCASSLRQGWTDTQYFGPGTRLTVL.

This clone has just a few counts. This chain connects TRBV11-2 to TRBJ1-2; a possible D gene is TRBD1 (6 bases). The CDR3 totals 15 residues. CDR1 and CDR2 from the germline V gene are SGHAT and FQNNGV. Deletions cut 6 bases from V and 8 bases from J, with 22 bases between. This chain's CDR3 is CASSFSPGQSMGYTF. The DNA of the CDR3 is TGTGCCAGCAGTTTTTCTCCGGGACAATCCATGGGCTACACCTTC. The full variable domain, completed using reference TRBV11-2 and TRBJ1-2, is EAGVAQSPRYKIIEKRQSVAFWCNPISGHATLYWYQQILGQGPKLLIQFQNNGVVDDSQLPKDRFSAERLKGVDSTLKIQPAKLEDSAVYLCASSFSPGQSMGYTFGSGTRLTVV.

This chain joins TRBV10-3 and TRBJ1-2; TRBD1 aligns across 7 bases. Trimming took 3 bases from V and 6 from J; bases not matched to a gene: 7. The CDR3 is 14 residues long. Germline V gene lookup returns CDR1 ENHRY and CDR2 SYGVKD. CDR3 amino acids: CAISDYGTDNGYTF. CDR3 DNA: TGTGCCATCAGTGATTACGGGACAGATAATGGCTACACCTTC.

J is TRBJ1-6 and V is TRBV4-2; TRBD1 matches 10 bases. V lost 4 bases, J lost 8 bases, and 2 bases stayed unmatched. Germline V lookup: CDR1 LGHNA, CDR2 YNFKEQ. CDR3 size: 14 residues. CDR3 nucleotide sequence: TGTGCCAGCAGCCTCGGGACAGGGGATTCACCCCTCCACTTT. Encoded protein: CASSLGTGDSPLHF.

Here the CDR3 reads CASSSSNYEQYF. CDR3 nucleotide sequence: TGCGCCAGCAGCTCTAGCAACTACGAGCAGTACTTC. The chain recombines TRBV5-1 with TRBJ2-7; possible D gene TRBD2, 5 bases. The CDR3 contains 12 residues. Germline assignment: CDR1 SGHRS and CDR2 YFSETQ. V was shortened by 3 bases and J by 3 bases, with 7 bases between the two germline ends.

The CDR3 is CASSSDSSVKTYEQYF. CDR3 nucleotide sequence: TGTGCCAGCAGTTCGGACAGCTCGGTAAAAACCTACGAGCAGTACTTC. The chain is built from TRBV6-5 and TRBJ2-7, with D possibly TRBD1 on 6 matching bases. Germline assignment: CDR1 MNHEY and CDR2 SVGAGI. The germline V and J ends were trimmed by 4 bases and 2 bases, with 18 bases remaining between them. The CDR3 is 16 residues long.

The rearrangement uses TRBV5-1 and TRBJ1-1; D is ambiguous. The CDR3 runs 15 residues. Trimming removed 0 bases from V and 1 base from J, with 10 bases in between. Germline assignment: CDR1 SGHRS and CDR2 YFSETQ. The CDR3 DNA is TGCGCCAGCAGCTTGGACGGGAGGTCGAACACTGAAGCTTTCTTT. It yields the protein CASSLDGRSNTEAFF.

V and J are TRBV7-2 and TRBJ1-4, with D possibly TRBD1 on 6 matching bases. This CDR3 is 16 amino acids long. CDR1 and CDR2 from the germline V gene are SGHTA and FQGNSA. Trimming took 5 bases from V and 2 from J, leaving 15 bases between them. CDR3 nucleotide sequence: TGTGCCAGCAGCCCGAACAGGGTTGGGACTAATGAAAAACTGTTTTTT. Its translation is CASSPNRVGTNEKLFF.

V usage is TRBV14 and J usage is TRBJ2-5; the D gene is possibly TRBD2 (5 bases). This CDR3 is built from 14 residues. V was cut by 1 base and J by 4 bases, with 10 bases left in between. CDR1 is SGHDN, CDR2 FVKESK, per germline. The CDR3 protein is CASSQGRRGETQYF. In nucleotides, the CDR3 is TGTGCCAGCAGCCAAGGGAGACGGGGAGAGACCCAGTACTTC. Full variable domain (remainder filled in from reference TRBV14 and TRBJ2-5): EAGVTQFPSHSVIEKGQTVTLRCDPISGHDNLYWYRRVMGKEIKFLLHFVKESKQDESGMPNNRFLAERTGGTYSTLKVQPAELEDSGVYFCASSQGRRGETQYFGPGTRLLVL.

The sample holds many counts of this clone. The chain links TRBV5-1 to TRBJ1-2, with D unresolved. V shed 3 bases and J shed 5 bases, with 20 bases lying between them. Germline V gives CDR1 SGHRS, CDR2 YFSETQ. This CDR3 spans 16 amino acids. CDR3 region: CASSSNGVGVRYGYTF. The CDR3 region has the DNA TGCGCCAGCAGCTCCAATGGGGTCGGGGTGCGGTATGGCTACACCTTC.

V is TRBV6-5 and J is TRBJ2-7; 7 bases agree with TRBD1. J gave up 0 bases and V 8 bases, and 7 bases lay outside the gene matches. Germline V gene sequence: CDR1 MNHEY, CDR2 SVGAGI. The CDR3 spans 14 residues. CDR3 bases: TGTGCCAGCGCATCGGACAGGACCTCCTACGAGCAGTACTTC. This gives the protein CASASDRTSYEQYF.

The chain is built from TRBV29-1 and TRBJ1-2, with 9 bases identical to TRBD1. In germline, CDR1 is SQVTM, CDR2 ANQGSEA. With V trimmed by 6 bases and J by 9 bases, 11 bases remained unmatched. The CDR3 extends over 13 amino acids. Here the CDR3 reads CSVVGQGSRSYTF. CDR3 sequence (DNA): TGCAGCGTGGTCGGACAGGGGAGTCGGAGCTACACCTTC. The full variable domain, in which reference TRBV29-1 and TRBJ1-2 provide the parts outside the CDR3, is SAVISQKPSRDICQRGTSLTIQCQVDSQVTMMFWYRQQPGQSLTLIATANQGSEATYESGFVIDKFPISRPNLTFSTLTVSNMSPEDSSIYLCSVVGQGSRSYTFGSGTRLTVV.

The V gene is TRBV2, the J gene TRBJ2-5; TRBD1 matches at 10 bases. This CDR3 has 16 amino acids. J was trimmed by 5 bases and V by 3 bases; bases with no gene match: 9. Germline CDR1 reads SNHLY; CDR2 reads FYNNEI. The CDR3 loop reads CASSDGTGAAWETQYF. The CDR3 nucleotides read TGTGCCAGCAGTGACGGGACAGGGGCGGCGTGGGAGACCCAGTACTTC.